The T cell receptor beta chain described here comes from a study of OX40 agonist ivuxolimab in advanced cancers. General study points: Both blood CD4+ and CD8+ T cells showed clonal growth by week 6 at 0.1 to 3.0 mg/kg. Expanded clones were, on average, more numerous in CD8+ T cells than in CD4+.

About this clone itself: Its antigen is unidentified.

Repertoires were generated with immunoSEQ multiplex PCR, while TCRdb's copy carries only in-frame clones and drops some. The sample has some 80,000 clones; roughly 91% are singletons. The CDR3 is 14 amino acids. Trimming removed 6 bases from V and 1 base from J, with 15 bases in between. From germline, CDR1 is GTSNPN and CDR2 SVGIG (reference sequence). Exclusion applied to patients with autoimmune disease history or systemic immunosuppression. J is TRBJ1-2 and V is TRBV30, with a possible D match to TRBD1 (6 bases). The source of this sequence is an adult with an advanced solid tumor such as melanoma, head and neck, liver or kidney cancer. The sequences come from CD4+ or CD8+ T cells sorted from blood, collected in a trial of the OX40 agonist ivuxolimab. The chain's CDR3 is CACDSRGSNYGYTF. The CDR3 nucleotides read TGTGCCTGCGATTCTAGGGGGAGTAACTATGGCTACACCTTC.